The 9 T cell receptor beta chains listed next were all sequenced from one sample in a study of blood T cell repertoires in COVID-19. This table comes from immunoSEQ multiplex PCR, and its TCRdb copy is limited to in-frame clones, with some not included. The profile shows approximately 320,000 clones, about nine tenths of them singletons. Sequencing was carried out using PBMCs or T cells enriched from blood (not recorded which). The receptors derive from a woman between 18 and 30 years old who had recovered from COVID-19.

The V gene is TRBV4-2, the J gene TRBJ2-1; possibly TRBD2 for D (5 bases). The germline gives CDR1 LGHNA, CDR2 YNFKEQ. The length of the CDR3 is 17 residues. Trimming left V 5 bases short and J 2 bases short, with 19 bases between. CDR3 sequence: CASSTRLTGRAYNEQFF. In DNA form, the CDR3 reads TGTGCCAGCAGCACCCGACTTACGGGAAGGGCCTACAATGAGCAGTTCTTC.

This clone has just one count. This rearrangement joins TRBV7-3 to TRBJ2-5; D might be TRBD1 (5 bases). Germline V CDR1 and CDR2: SGHTA, FQGTGA. Trimming removed 4 bases from V and 5 bases from J, with 17 bases in between. The CDR3 length is 15 residues. Written as DNA, the CDR3 is TGTGCCAGCAGCTGGGGCAATGCACCCGGGGAGACCCAGTACTTC. This translates into CASSWGNAPGETQYF.

This clone was detected only once. This CDR3 is CASSRSVDRGLGETQYF. The CDR3 DNA follows: TGTGCCAGCAGCCGTTCGGTGGACAGGGGGCTTGGAGAGACCCAGTACTTC. The chain has TRBV4-2 and TRBJ2-5; 11 bases align to TRBD1. Germline-derived CDR1 and CDR2 are LGHNA and YNFKEQ. The CDR3 spans 17 residues. The trim removed 4 bases at V and 4 bases at J, leaving 11 bases unmatched.

This sequence joins TRBV6-1 and TRBJ2-7, with 9 nucleotides matching TRBD2. The CDR3 consists of 16 residues. With V trimmed by 0 bases and J by 3 bases, 6 bases remained unmatched. Germline V gives CDR1 MNHNS, CDR2 SASEGT. CDR3 in amino acids: CASSEALLAGDYEQYF. The DNA of the CDR3 is TGTGCCAGCAGTGAAGCGCTACTAGCGGGTGACTACGAGCAGTACTTC.

V and J are TRBV18 and TRBJ2-7; 8 nucleotides line up with TRBD2. Germline assignment: CDR1 KGHSH and CDR2 LQKENI. The trim removed 1 base at V and 6 bases at J, leaving 11 bases unmatched. There are 16 residues in the CDR3. CDR3 nucleotides: TGTGCCAGCTCACCACTCCCCACTAGCGGATTTAGCGAGCAGTACTTC. Its translation is CASSPLPTSGFSEQYF.

This clone was found once. The chain carries TRBV7-9 and TRBJ1-1, with D unresolved. Trimming took 1 base from V and 5 from J, leaving 14 bases between them. The CDR3 is 15 amino acids. The V gene's germline CDR1 is SEHNR and CDR2 FQNEAQ (reference sequence). The CDR3 loop reads CASSLVAGKGTEAFF. In nucleotides, the CDR3 is TGTGCCAGCAGCTTAGTGGCGGGGAAAGGTACTGAAGCTTTCTTT.

The rearrangement uses TRBV6-5 and TRBJ1-2; D is undetermined. CDR3 size: 14 residues. Germline CDR1 is MNHEY and CDR2 is SVGAGI. Trimming removed 5 bases at V and 4 bases at J, with 14 bases between. The DNA of the CDR3 is TGTGCCAGCAGTCCCAAACCTGGCAGCTATGGCTACACCTTC. Protein sequence: CASSPKPGSYGYTF.

The sample holds a few counts of this clone. The gene calls are TRBV5-1 and TRBJ2-5, with D possibly matching TRBD1 (5 bases). This CDR3 has 15 residues. Germline-derived CDR1 and CDR2 are SGHRS and YFSETQ. Trimming took off 1 base at V and 3 bases at J, with 13 bases between the two ends. CDR3 region: CASSLMGQSEETQYF. The CDR3 nucleotides are TGCGCCAGCAGCTTGATGGGGCAGTCAGAAGAGACCCAGTACTTC.

The chain uses TRBV4-1 and TRBJ1-1, with a tentative D call TRBD1 (6 bases). Trimming left V 3 bases short and J 0 bases short, with 14 bases between. The CDR3 totals 16 residues. CDR1 and CDR2 from the germline V gene are MGHRA and YSYEKL. The CDR3 coding sequence is TGCGCCAGCAGCCACATTTTTGACAGGTTGAACACTGAAGCTTTCTTT. It is translated as CASSHIFDRLNTEAFF.